This T cell receptor (beta chain) was identified during a study of T cells in Graves' hyperthyroidism and ophthalmopathy. Turning to the study itself: Any treatment followed the collection of peripheral blood at initial diagnosis. Broader study findings: Blood samples included most of the expanded thyroid clonotypes exceeding 0.001.

The germline CDR1 and CDR2 sequences are SSHAT and FNYEAQ (reference sequence). The length of the CDR3 is 14 residues. Amplification of TCR beta CDR3 regions used RNA as the template. Primed by the HTBI set, a first-round RT-PCR was run on the TCR CDR3. TCRdb reprocessed the multiplex PCR reads with MiXCR, giving one entry per CDR3 protein. The table includes some 500,000 distinct CDR3 sequences, 15% to 20% detected once. This clonotype was found many times. Its antigen is not known. The junction and the germline gene differ at one end; a read error may be behind it. The V and J genes are TRBV7-7 and TRBJ2-5, with D possibly TRBD1 on 5 matching bases. The receptor was derived from a woman aged 30 to 39 with Graves' ophthalmopathy. Specimen: blood. Here the CDR3 DNA reads TGTGCTAGCAGCTTAATTGGGCAGGGTCAGACCCAGTACTTC. Residues: CASSLIGQGQTQYF.